Each of the 28 T cell receptor beta chains below was sequenced from the same sample in a study of T cells in Graves' hyperthyroidism and ophthalmopathy. There were TCR beta CDR3 regions amplified from RNA transcripts. HTBI primers were employed in a first-round RT-PCR of the TCR CDR3. TCRdb analysed the multiplex PCR reads with MiXCR anew, one entry per CDR3 protein. The sample contains around 350,000 distinct CDR3 sequences, roughly 15% of which appear only once. The sequencing sample was made of blood. The receptors were sampled from a woman in her thirties with Graves' ophthalmopathy.

This clonotype was seen many times. CDR3 sequence reads: CASSQAGRYGYTF. In DNA form, the CDR3 reads TGTGCCAGCAGCCAAGCGGGGAGGTATGGCTACACCTTC. The V gene is TRBV3-1, the J gene TRBJ1-2; no firm D call. The CDR3 loop spans 13 amino acids. Deletions cut 1 base from V and 5 bases from J, with 8 bases between. Germline CDR1 is LGHDT and CDR2 is YNNKEL (reference sequence).

This clonotype occurred many times. The chain links TRBV30 to TRBJ1-1, with a tentative D call TRBD1 (5 bases). Germline values: CDR1 GTSNPN, CDR2 SVGIG (reference sequence). V lost 0 bases to trimming and J lost 4 bases, with 12 bases between them. The CDR3 covers 14 residues. The CDR3 nucleotides are TGTGCCTGGAGTGTACGGGCAGGGAGCACTGAAGCTTTCTTT. It encodes CAWSVRAGSTEAFF. Variable domain in full (rest from reference TRBV30 and TRBJ1-1): SQTIHQWPATLVQPVGSPLSLECTVEGTSNPNLYWYRQAAGRGLQLLFYSVGIGQISSEVPQNLSASRPQDRQFILSSKKLLLSDSGFYLCAWSVRAGSTEAFFGQGTRLTVV.

This clonotype came up many times. The gene calls are TRBV10-3 and TRBJ2-5, with TRBD1 matching 7 bases. The CDR3 has 12 amino acids. The trim removed 8 bases at V and 1 base at J, leaving 1 base unmatched. Germline loops: CDR1 ENHRY, CDR2 SYGVKD. Here the CDR3 DNA reads TGTGCCATCCGGGACAGCCAAGAGACCCAGTACTTC. This codes for CAIRDSQETQYF.

The chain links TRBV25-1 to TRBJ2-1; D unclear. The CDR3 loop spans 12 amino acids. Germline V gives CDR1 MGHDK, CDR2 SYGVNS. Trimming took 8 bases from V and 7 from J, leaving 12 bases between them. The CDR3 DNA reads as TGTGCCAGCGTAGGGCTCCCAAATGAGCAGTTCTTC. Translation: CASVGLPNEQFF.

This chain's CDR3 is CASSPPRGGGADTQYF. In nucleotides, the CDR3 is TGTGCCAGCAGCCCACCCCGGGGGGGCGGTGCAGATACGCAGTATTTT. The chain carries TRBV4-2 and TRBJ2-3; 8 nucleotides line up with TRBD2. V lost 4 bases to trimming and J lost 4 bases; unmatched junction nucleotides: 10. Germline V CDR1 and CDR2: LGHNA, YNFKEQ. The CDR3 is 16 residues long.

In its sample, this clonotype was seen many times. The chain uses TRBV27 and TRBJ2-3; no clear D. V dropped 2 bases and J dropped 2 bases, with 5 bases sitting between them. This CDR3 has 13 residues. Germline assignment: CDR1 MNHEY and CDR2 SMNVEV (reference sequence). CDR3 bases: TGTGCCAGCAGTTTACAAGACACAGATACGCAGTATTTT. This gives the protein CASSLQDTDTQYF.

At least ten counts were recorded for this clonotype. V gene TRBV30 combines with J gene TRBJ2-7; D is possibly TRBD1 or TRBD2 (5 bases each). Germline V CDR1 and CDR2: GTSNPN, SVGIG (reference sequence). The CDR3 totals 14 residues. V gave up 2 bases and J gave up 1 base, with 12 bases separating them. The CDR3 sequence is CAWSYIGGSYEQYF. CDR3 DNA sequence: TGTGCCTGGAGTTATATTGGGGGTTCCTACGAGCAGTACTTC.

This clonotype has a count of ten or more. The chain couples TRBV4-1 to TRBJ2-5; D is possibly TRBD2 (10 bases). The V gene's germline CDR1 is MGHRA and CDR2 YSYEKL. The CDR3 is 22 residues long. Trimming left V 0 bases short and J 0 bases short, with 29 bases between. CDR3 sequence: CASSQDPTRGGTGTSDQETQYF. The CDR3 DNA sequence: TGCGCCAGCAGCCAAGATCCAACCAGGGGGGGGACAGGGACTAGCGACCAAGAGACCCAGTACTTC.

This clonotype appeared many times. The chain uses TRBV28 and TRBJ2-7; TRBD1 is a possible D gene (6 bases). Germline CDR1 is MDHEN and CDR2 is SYDVKM. The V end lost 5 bases, the J end lost 6 bases, and 11 bases lay between the germline ends. The CDR3 extends over 12 amino acids. CDR3 sequence: CASSNPGVEQYF. DNA of the CDR3: TGTGCCAGCAGTAATCCAGGGGTCGAGCAGTACTTC.

The rearrangement joins TRBV5-6 to TRBJ2-5; D possibly corresponds to TRBD1 (6 bases). Germline values: CDR1 SGHDT, CDR2 YYEEEE. The CDR3 is 16 residues long. Trimming cost V 3 bases and J 1 base, with 16 bases left between them. The CDR3 bases are TGTGCCAGCAGCTGGACAGCCTCAACAATCCAAGAGACCCAGTACTTC. It translates to CASSWTASTIQETQYF.

This clonotype was counted at least ten times. The V and J genes are TRBV7-9 and TRBJ2-1; 7 bases are a match to TRBD1. The CDR3 is 16 residues long. The V segment lost 5 bases and the J segment 2 bases; nucleotides outside the gene matches: 9. Germline values: CDR1 SEHNR, CDR2 FQNEAQ (reference sequence). The CDR3 DNA reads TGTGCCAGCAGCGACCCACAGGGGTTTCCCTACAATGAGCAGTTCTTC. Its protein is CASSDPQGFPYNEQFF. Full variable domain (outside the CDR3, taken from reference TRBV7-9 and TRBJ2-1): DTGVSQNPRHKITKRGQNVTFRCDPISEHNRLYWYRQTLGQGPEFLTYFQNEAQLEKSRLLSDRFSAERPKGSFSTLEIQRTEQGDSAMYLCASSDPQGFPYNEQFFGPGTRLTVL.

This sequence joins TRBV24-1 and TRBJ2-2, with 8 bases aligning to TRBD1. There are 16 residues in the CDR3. Per the germline V gene, CDR1 is KGHDR and CDR2 is SFDVKD. J was trimmed by 5 bases and V by 3 bases; bases with no gene match: 7. The CDR3 spells CATSDPRTGSTGELFF. DNA of the CDR3: TGTGCCACCAGTGATCCTCGGACAGGGTCGACCGGGGAGCTGTTTTTT.

At least ten counts were recorded for this clonotype. This rearrangement joins TRBV5-1 to TRBJ2-1; 9 nucleotides align to TRBD1. The CDR3 has 17 residues. With 1 base clipped from V and 6 bases from J, the junction kept 11 bases outside the gene matches. CDR1 and CDR2 from the germline V gene are SGHRS and YFSETQ. The CDR3 reads CASSLLPPGQGTNEQFF. CDR3 coding DNA: TGCGCCAGCAGCTTGTTACCGCCGGGACAGGGAACCAATGAGCAGTTCTTC.

CDR3 DNA: TGTGCCAGCAGTGAGTACCCGACTAGCTTGGGCACAGATACGCAGTATTTT. It yields the protein CASSEYPTSLGTDTQYF. The rearrangement uses TRBV27 and TRBJ2-3, with 7 nucleotides matching TRBD2. With V trimmed by 5 bases and J by 1 base, 12 bases remained unmatched. Germline lookup yields CDR1 MNHEY and CDR2 SMNVEV (reference sequence). CDR3 length equals 17 residues.

In this sample, this clonotype turned up many times. This chain connects TRBV15 to TRBJ1-5; D is perhaps TRBD1 (6 bases). V lost 1 base, J lost 4 bases, and 17 bases lay in between. The germline V gene encodes CDR1 LNHNV and CDR2 YYDKDF (reference sequence). The CDR3 consists of 17 residues. The CDR3 coding sequence is TGTGCCACCAGCAGAGGAGGGGGGAACTTAGTAAATCAGCCCCAGCATTTT. It yields the protein CATSRGGGNLVNQPQHF. Using reference TRBV15 and TRBJ1-5 for the parts outside the CDR3, the full variable domain is DAMVIQNPRYQVTQFGKPVTLSCSQTLNHNVMYWYQQKSSQAPKLLFHYYDKDFNNEADTPDNFQSRRPNTSFCFLDIRSPGLGDTAMYLCATSRGGGNLVNQPQHFGDGTRLSIL.

This clonotype has ten or more counts. The genes are TRBV6-5 and TRBJ2-5; 8 bases line up with TRBD2. The CDR3 loop spans 17 amino acids. Germline V gene lookup returns CDR1 MNHEY and CDR2 SVGAGI. Trimming at V came to 0 bases and at J to 0 bases, leaving 6 bases not matched to a gene. The CDR3 coding sequence is TGTGCCAGCAGTTACTCGCCGAGTAGCGGGGACCAAGAGACCCAGTACTTC. It specifies CASSYSPSSGDQETQYF.

This clonotype was counted many times. The gene calls are TRBV6-1 and TRBJ2-5; weak D call: TRBD1 (6 bases). Trimming removed 6 bases at V and 5 bases at J, with 19 bases between. The CDR3 consists of 15 residues. The germline gives CDR1 MNHNS, CDR2 SASEGT. CDR3 DNA: TGTGCCAGCAGACCCACATCTGGACAGCGCGAGACCCAGTACTTC. Protein: CASRPTSGQRETQYF.

This clonotype was detected ten times or more. The chain links TRBV20-1 to TRBJ2-5; 8 nucleotides line up with TRBD2. Trimming cost V 6 bases and J 2 bases; bases outside gene matches: 11. CDR1 and CDR2 from the germline V gene are DFQATT and SNEGSKA (reference sequence). This CDR3 contains 15 residues. The CDR3 loop is CSAQQPAGVQETQYF. The CDR3, as DNA: TGCAGTGCGCAGCAACCAGCGGGGGTACAAGAGACCCAGTACTTC.

This clonotype was recorded many times. The J gene is TRBJ2-7, the V gene TRBV18, with 9 bases lining up with TRBD2. Losses at the gene ends were 6 bases for V and 5 bases for J; bases not matched to a gene: 17. Germline lookup yields CDR1 KGHSH and CDR2 LQKENI. The CDR3 consists of 17 residues. CDR3 DNA: TGTGCCAGCTCCCTGGACCAGCGGACTAGCGTTAACCACGAGCAGTACTTC. This translates into CASSLDQRTSVNHEQYF.

The gene calls are TRBV25-1 and TRBJ1-4, with D perhaps TRBD1 (6 bases). V was clipped by 2 bases and J by 7 bases, with 14 bases between them. In germline, CDR1 is MGHDK, CDR2 SYGVNS. The CDR3 spans 15 residues. CDR3 amino acids: CASSEPRGFGEKLFF. The DNA for the CDR3 is TGTGCCAGCAGTGAACCAAGGGGGTTTGGTGAAAAACTGTTTTTT.

As for this clonotype: A junction end diverges from the germline sequence, so it may reflect a read error. The CDR3 coding sequence is TGTGCCATCAGTGAGTCTACCAATGGGCAGTTCTTC. Encoded protein: CAISESTNGQFF. The chain carries TRBV10-3 and TRBJ2-1, with D unclear. In germline, CDR1 is ENHRY, CDR2 SYGVKD. The CDR3 spans 12 residues.

The rearrangement links TRBV7-6 to TRBJ1-1; D is uncertain. In germline, CDR1 is SGHVS, CDR2 FNYEAQ. This CDR3 is 15 amino acids long. V gave up 3 bases and J gave up 1 base, with 12 bases separating them. As DNA, the CDR3 is TGTGCCAGCAGCTTCTCAGGACTCCCGAACACTGAAGCTTTCTTT. Translation: CASSFSGLPNTEAFF.

J is TRBJ2-2 and V is TRBV4-1, with TRBD1 as a possible D gene (6 bases). The CDR3 loop spans 17 amino acids. V dropped 3 bases and J dropped 5 bases, with 19 bases sitting between them. CDR1 and CDR2 (germline): MGHRA, YSYEKL. The CDR3 region is CASSHPKDSGRTGELFF. CDR3 nucleotide sequence: TGCGCCAGCAGCCATCCAAAGGACAGCGGACGAACCGGGGAGCTGTTTTTT.

This clonotype came up many times. The V gene is TRBV4-1, the J gene TRBJ2-7; TRBD1 aligns across 8 bases. The CDR3 covers 15 residues. Germline CDR1 is MGHRA and CDR2 is YSYEKL. The V and J ends lost 4 bases and 3 bases, in that order; junction bases with no gene match: 8. Here the CDR3 reads CASSLRQGTDYEQYF. CDR3 nucleotide sequence: TGCGCCAGCAGCCTGAGACAGGGGACAGACTACGAGCAGTACTTC.

This clonotype was counted many times. The chain links TRBV27 to TRBJ2-1, with 12 bases aligning to TRBD2. The J segment lost 10 bases and the V segment lost 5 bases, leaving 6 bases of the junction unmatched. The CDR3 has 14 residues. Germline V gene sequence: CDR1 MNHEY, CDR2 SMNVEV (reference sequence). As DNA, the CDR3 is TGTGCCAGCAGTAACCTAGCGGGGGGGTCCGAGCAGTTCTTC. It translates to CASSNLAGGSEQFF.

This clonotype has at least ten counts. The chain employs TRBV3-1 and TRBJ1-2, with TRBD1 matching over 7 bases. Unmatched junction bases numbered 3, after V lost 4 bases and J lost 7 bases. The CDR3 is made up of 12 amino acids. In germline, CDR1 is LGHDT, CDR2 YNNKEL (reference sequence). CDR3 sequence: CASSLDRTGYTF. CDR3 in DNA: TGTGCCAGCAGCCTGGACAGGACTGGCTACACCTTC.

This clonotype was picked up a small number of times. The conserved closing phenylalanine or tryptophan is absent in this CDR3, likely reflecting a read error. The J gene is TRBJ2-7, the V gene TRBV29-1; D call uncertain. The germline CDR1 and CDR2 sequences are SQVTM and ANQGSEA. Trimming took 2 bases from V and 2 from J, leaving 10 bases between them. CDR3 length: 13 residues. CDR3 DNA sequence: TGCAGCGTTGAATTGGCGACAACCTACGAGCAGTACCTC. Its translation is CSVELATTYEQYL.

This chain links TRBV20-1 with TRBJ1-6, with D possibly TRBD1 on 5 matching bases. CDR1 is DFQATT, CDR2 SNEGSKA, per germline (reference sequence). The CDR3 is 16 amino acids. The V end was cut by 2 bases, the J end by 2 bases, with 13 bases between. The CDR3: CSARMRGDPYNSPLHF. CDR3 DNA: TGCAGTGCTAGAATGAGAGGGGATCCCTATAATTCACCCCTCCACTTT.